A single sample gave rise to the 14 T cell receptor beta chains below, sequenced in a study of T cells in Graves' hyperthyroidism and ophthalmopathy. RNA transcripts provided the source from which TCR beta CDR3 regions were amplified. In the first-round RT-PCR of the TCR CDR3, the HTBI primer set was used. One entry per CDR3 protein results from TCRdb running MiXCR on the multiplex PCR reads. The sample lists about 740,000 distinct CDR3 sequences; around 13% were seen once. The specimen sequenced was blood. The origin of the receptors is a woman aged 18-30 years with Graves' hyperthyroidism.

This clonotype was recorded at least ten times. The rearrangement uses TRBV3-1 and TRBJ2-2; D gene unclear. The V end lost 2 bases, the J end lost 2 bases, and 15 bases lay between the germline ends. The CDR3 covers 17 residues. Germline V gene data show CDR1 as LGHDT and CDR2 as YNNKEL (reference sequence). CDR3 region: CASSQNNRARNTGELFF. The DNA of the CDR3 is TGTGCCAGCAGCCAAAACAACCGGGCCCGTAACACCGGGGAGCTGTTTTTT. The full variable domain, with the rest looked up from reference TRBV3-1 and TRBJ2-2, is DTAVSQTPKYLVTQMGNDKSIKCEQNLGHDTMYWYKQDSKKFLKIMFSYNNKELIINETVPNRFSPKSPDKAHLNLHINSLELGDSAVYFCASSQNNRARNTGELFFGEGSRLTVL.

This clonotype was counted only a few times. The V and J genes are TRBV7-9 and TRBJ1-1, with D possibly TRBD1 on 5 matching bases. CDR3 length: 12 amino acids. CDR1 and CDR2 from the germline V gene are SEHNR and FQNEAQ (reference sequence). V gave up 3 bases and J gave up 6 bases, with 8 bases separating them. CDR3 sequence: CASSFDRSEAFF. The CDR3 DNA reads TGTGCCAGCAGCTTCGACAGATCTGAAGCTTTCTTT.

This clonotype was observed many times. The chain is built from TRBV13 and TRBJ2-1; D remains unclear. This CDR3 is 13 amino acids long. Germline CDR1 and CDR2: PRHDT and FYEKMQ (reference sequence). Trimming removed 1 base at V and 10 bases at J, with 11 bases between. The CDR3 is CASSLVVLGEQFF. DNA for the CDR3: TGTGCCAGCAGCTTAGTGGTTCTGGGAGAGCAGTTCTTC.

The chain couples TRBV29-1 to TRBJ1-1; unclear D gene. CDR1 and CDR2 (germline): SQVTM, ANQGSEA. The CDR3 contains 13 residues. V was shortened by 5 bases and J by 0 bases, with 10 bases between the two germline ends. CDR3 residues: CSVQRQVNTEAFF. DNA of the CDR3: TGCAGCGTTCAAAGGCAGGTGAACACTGAAGCTTTCTTT.

This clonotype has at least ten counts. J is TRBJ2-1 and V is TRBV7-2, with 8 bases identical to TRBD1. The CDR3 spans 14 residues. Looked up from germline, CDR1 is SGHTA and CDR2 is FQGNSA. V lost 5 bases, J lost 9 bases, and 9 bases stayed unmatched. This CDR3 is CASSLDRVKGEQFF. CDR3 sequence (DNA): TGTGCCAGCAGCCTGGACAGGGTTAAAGGTGAGCAGTTCTTC.

This clonotype was seen at least ten times. V usage is TRBV7-9 and J usage is TRBJ2-1; TRBD2 aligns across 7 bases. The V segment lost 5 bases and the J segment 4 bases; nucleotides outside the gene matches: 8. This CDR3 is built from 15 residues. The germline V gene encodes CDR1 SEHNR and CDR2 FQNEAQ (reference sequence). CDR3 region: CASSRSSGPYNEQFF. CDR3 nucleotide sequence: TGTGCCAGCAGCCGATCTAGCGGACCGTACAATGAGCAGTTCTTC.

This clonotype was seen ten or more times. The rearrangement uses TRBV11-2 and TRBJ2-1; D might be TRBD2 (6 bases). The V gene lost 5 bases and the J gene lost 0 bases, with 14 bases spanning the gap. Germline V gene sequence: CDR1 SGHAT, CDR2 FQNNGV. The CDR3 consists of 16 residues. The CDR3 coding sequence is TGTGCCAGCAGCCGTGGAGGGGTTAGCTCCTACAATGAGCAGTTCTTC. This encodes CASSRGGVSSYNEQFF.

The CDR3 region is CASSSAPGAGYTF. For the CDR3, the DNA is TGTGCCAGCAGCTCAGCCCCCGGTGCAGGCTACACCTTC. V and J are TRBV13 and TRBJ1-2; D is undetermined. CDR3 length: 13 amino acids. Germline CDR1 PRHDT, CDR2 FYEKMQ (reference sequence). V lost 4 bases and J 8 bases, leaving 14 bases between the germline ends.

This clonotype was counted a few times. The rearrangement joins TRBV24-1 to TRBJ2-2; 12 nucleotides align to TRBD1. CDR3 length equals 16 residues. Germline CDR1 is KGHDR and CDR2 is SFDVKD. Trimming took 4 bases from V and 7 from J; bases not matched to a gene: 6. The CDR3 DNA reads as TGTGCCACCAGTGAATGGGACAGGGGGCTTAACGGGGAGCTGTTTTTT. Translated, it gives CATSEWDRGLNGELFF.

J is TRBJ2-2 and V is TRBV7-9; unclear D gene. The CDR3 consists of 13 residues. V was cut by 5 bases and J by 5 bases, with 9 bases left in between. The germline CDR1 and CDR2 sequences are SEHNR and FQNEAQ (reference sequence). CDR3 sequence: CASSPQETGELFF. CDR3 DNA: TGTGCCAGCAGCCCTCAGGAGACCGGGGAGCTGTTTTTT.

This clonotype was seen repeatedly, ten times or more. The V call is TRBV3-1, the J call TRBJ2-7; no clear D gene. The length of the CDR3 is 11 residues. Trimming shortened V by 1 base and J by 5 bases, and 3 bases separated the two germline ends. Germline V CDR1 and CDR2: LGHDT, YNNKEL (reference sequence). CDR3 in DNA: TGTGCCAGCAGCCAAGTCGACGAGCAGTACTTC. Its translation: CASSQVDEQYF.

In its sample, this clonotype was seen many times. The CDR3 DNA reads as TGTGCCTGGAGTCTAGGCGGTATAACTGAAGCTTTCTTT. Translation gives CAWSLGGITEAFF. V gene TRBV30 combines with J gene TRBJ1-1; D is unclear. V was trimmed by 2 bases and J by 5 bases, leaving 12 bases between them. The germline V gene encodes CDR1 GTSNPN and CDR2 SVGIG (reference sequence). The CDR3 length is 13 residues.

The chain employs TRBV15 and TRBJ1-1; tentatively, D is TRBD1 (6 bases). Deletions cut 0 bases from V and 5 bases from J, with 19 bases between. Germline V gives CDR1 LNHNV, CDR2 YYDKDF (reference sequence). The CDR3 spans 17 residues. CDR3 region: CATSRDRGASAGTEAFF. The CDR3 bases are TGTGCCACCAGCAGAGACAGGGGTGCGTCGGCGGGGACTGAAGCTTTCTTT.

The gene calls are TRBV7-3 and TRBJ2-7, with D unclear. The CDR3 covers 15 residues. V was clipped by 5 bases and J by 6 bases, with 20 bases between them. Germline loops: CDR1 SGHTA, CDR2 FQGTGA. The CDR3 DNA is TGTGCCAGCAGCCCGACGAACAGCCGATCGGGCGAGCAGTACTTC. Residues: CASSPTNSRSGEQYF.